In this sample, the clone carrying this T cell receptor beta chain turned up many times. Using its own MiXCR run on the 5' RACE reads, TCRdb lists one record per CDR3 protein. This table holds 38,000 or so distinct CDR3 sequences, approximately 4.5% found once. The sample is drawn from a study of T cells of healthy individuals. Germline V gene lookup returns CDR1 LNHDA and CDR2 SQIVND (reference sequence). The CDR3 sequence is 13 residues long. Trimming cost V 3 bases and J 5 bases, with 10 bases left between them. The gene calls are TRBV19 and TRBJ1-2; no reliable D call. The source of this sequence is a human donor in good health. The CDR3 protein is CASSMDGIYGYTF. CDR3 DNA sequence: TGTGCCAGTAGTATGGATGGAATTTATGGCTACACCTTC.